One and the same sample provided the 19 T cell receptor beta chains below, sequenced in a study of tissue T cells after allogeneic stem cell transplantation. Time point given: mouse harvest day 7 after allogeneic transplant. The graft held 10^6 splenic CD5+ T cells and 10^7 T-cell-depleted bone marrow cells. The protocol was immunoSEQ multiplex PCR, while the TCRdb copy is restricted to in-frame clones and leaves out a portion. The sample yields around 6,800 clones, about 50% seen once. Sequenced material: lymph node tissue. Receptor source: a female BALB/c mouse given C57BL/6 T cells with graft-versus-host disease after an allogeneic hematopoietic cell transplant.

As for this clone: Gene and germline names: mouse. The read ends 1 residue before the CDR3 terminus; that terminus is restored from the germline J gene. The chain has TRBV12-2 and TRBJ2-2; TRBD2 matches 11 bases. The CDR3 consists of 15 residues. The J segment lost 4 bases and the V segment lost 1 base, leaving 1 base of the junction unmatched. Germline V gene sequence: CDR1 SGHLS, CDR2 HYDKME. Incomplete CDR3 DNA: TGTGCCAGCTCTCTGGGGACTGGGGGCACCGGGCAGCTCTAC. Its protein product is CASSLGTGGTGQLY. The complete CDR3 reads CASSLGTGGTGQLYF.

Comments on this clone: Gene names refer to mouse genes. Read coverage stops 1 residue before the CDR3 terminus; the germline J gene supplies the remainder. The same CDR3 can be traced to other DNA sequences in this sample. V usage is TRBV26 and J usage is TRBJ1-3; D uncertain. Germline lookup yields CDR1 KGHPV and CDR2 FQNQEV (reference sequence). The CDR3 covers 14 residues. The V end lost 2 bases, the J end lost 0 bases, and 5 bases lay between the germline ends. CDR3 sequence reads: CASSLANSGNTLYF. The DNA read from the CDR3 is TGTGCCAGCAGTCTGGCAAATTCTGGAAATACGCTCTAT.

Remarks on this clone: The germline gene is not matched at one end of the junction; a read error may be the cause. These gene names are mouse names. The CDR3 end lies 1 residue beyond the end of the read and is filled in from the germline J gene. The chain is built from TRBV13-2 and TRBJ2-7, with D unclear. CDR1 NNHNN and CDR2 SYGAGS come from the germline V gene (reference sequence). CDR3 length: 12 amino acids. CDR3 region: CASSDAVYEQYF. Partial CDR3 DNA: TGTGCCAGCAGTGATGCAGTCTATGAACAGTAC.

As for this clone: Gene names and germline refer to mouse. The missing CDR3 end, 1 residue past where the read stops, is filled in from the germline J gene. This chain uses TRBV26 with TRBJ2-7; 7 bases map to TRBD1. Germline lookup yields CDR1 KGHPV and CDR2 FQNQEV (reference sequence). With V trimmed by 2 bases and J by 4 bases, 2 bases remained unmatched. This CDR3 region has 13 residues. The CDR3 spells CASSLPGQYEQYF. CDR3 DNA, as far as it was read: TGTGCCAGCAGTCTGCCGGGACAGTATGAACAGTAC. The full variable domain, completed using reference TRBV26 and TRBJ2-7, is NSKVIQTPRYLVKGQGQKAKMRCIPEKGHPVVFWYQQNKNNEFKFLINFQNQEVLQQIDMTEKRFSAECPSNSPCSLEIQSSEAGDSALYLCASSLPGQYEQYFGPGTRLTVL.

This clone was picked up a small number of times. The listed genes are named as in mouse. The CDR3 end falls 1 residue outside the read, so it is completed with the germline J gene. V gene TRBV19 combines with J gene TRBJ2-3; 7 positions agree with TRBD1. The CDR3 has 15 residues. Germline CDR1 reads FNHDT; CDR2 reads SITEND (reference sequence). J gave up 0 bases and V 5 bases, and 6 bases lay outside the gene matches. CDR3 bases read: TGTGCCAGCAGAAGACAGGGTTCTAGTGCAGAAACGCTGTAT. Translated, it gives CASRRQGSSAETLY. The complete CDR3 protein is CASRRQGSSAETLYF.

About this clone itself: Gene names follow the mouse nomenclature. The read falls 1 residue short of the CDR3 end, and the missing part is taken from the germline J gene. V and J are TRBV4 and TRBJ2-7; D is possibly TRBD1 or TRBD2 (5 bases each). CDR1 is LGHDT and CDR2 is YNNKQL in the germline V gene (reference sequence). The CDR3 has 12 residues. V dropped 5 bases and J dropped 7 bases, with 12 bases sitting between them. The part of the CDR3 DNA that was read is TGTGCCAGCAGCCGGGACCCCTTGGAACAGTAC. Encoded protein: CASSRDPLEQY. The full CDR3 sequence reads CASSRDPLEQYF.

As to this clone: The gene names given are mouse names. Coverage ceases 1 residue before the CDR3 finishes, and the germline J gene fills in the end. This chain uses TRBV26 with TRBJ1-1; D is perhaps TRBD1 (5 bases). Per the germline V gene, CDR1 is KGHPV and CDR2 is FQNQEV (reference sequence). The ends were cut back, 2 bases at V and 4 bases at J, with 5 bases in the middle. The CDR3 spans 12 residues. CDR3 amino acids: CASSLTGTEVFF. Partial CDR3 DNA: TGTGCCAGCAGTCTGACAGGCACAGAAGTCTTC. Full variable domain (remainder filled in from reference TRBV26 and TRBJ1-1): NSKVIQTPRYLVKGQGQKAKMRCIPEKGHPVVFWYQQNKNNEFKFLINFQNQEVLQQIDMTEKRFSAECPSNSPCSLEIQSSEAGDSALYLCASSLTGTEVFFGKGTRLTVV.

On this clone itself: Mouse germline and gene names are used. The sequenced fragment ends 1 residue before the CDR3 boundary, so the rest is inferred from the germline J gene. V usage is TRBV4 and J usage is TRBJ2-7, with D unresolved. This CDR3 is 12 amino acids long. Trimming shortened V by 5 bases and J by 6 bases, and 11 bases separated the two germline ends. Germline CDR1 LGHDT, CDR2 YNNKQL (reference sequence). CDR3: CASSHPGIEQYF. The part of the CDR3 DNA that was read is TGTGCCAGCAGCCACCCGGGGATTGAACAGTAC.

Judged by abundance, this clone is medium-sized. Gene names refer to mouse genes. The read terminates 1 residue before the CDR3 end, so the remaining end is supplied by the germline J gene. V and J are TRBV15 and TRBJ2-7; 8 bases agree with TRBD2. The length of the CDR3 is 13 residues. V was clipped by 1 base and J by 6 bases; unmatched bases: 2. The germline V gene encodes CDR1 SGHND and CDR2 FRSKSL. The sequenced CDR3 bases are TGTGCCAGCAGTTTAGGGACTGGGCTTGAACAGTAC. As protein: CASSLGTGLEQY. In full, the CDR3 reads CASSLGTGLEQYF.

To note about this clone: The genes and germline here are from mouse. The read comes to an end 1 residue before the CDR3 does, leaving the germline J gene to fill in the end. This sequence joins TRBV26 and TRBJ1-3; D is undetermined. Germline V gene sequence: CDR1 KGHPV, CDR2 FQNQEV (reference sequence). V lost 3 bases to trimming and J lost 0 bases, with 6 bases between them. The CDR3 consists of 14 residues. CDR3 DNA, as far as it was read: TGTGCCAGCAGTCTTCGGGGTTCTGGAAATACGCTCTAT. Amino acids: CASSLRGSGNTLY. The whole CDR3 protein is CASSLRGSGNTLYF.

Only a few counts were recorded for this clone. Germline and genes: mouse. Coverage ceases 1 residue before the CDR3 finishes, and the germline J gene fills in the end. The rearrangement links TRBV26 to TRBJ1-3; 11 bases fit TRBD1. CDR3 length: 15 residues. J was trimmed by 3 bases and V by 3 bases; bases with no gene match: 1. Looked up from germline, CDR1 is KGHPV and CDR2 is FQNQEV (reference sequence). The CDR3 protein is CASSLGTGGGNTLYF. The CDR3 DNA, read in part, is TGTGCCAGCAGTCTCGGGACAGGGGGTGGAAATACGCTCTAT.

Comment on this clone: Germline and genes: mouse. The CDR3 end lies 1 residue beyond the end of the read and is filled in from the germline J gene. The rearrangement uses TRBV12-2 and TRBJ2-5; TRBD2 agrees at 12 bases. The V and J ends lost 0 bases and 6 bases, in that order; junction bases with no gene match: 3. CDR1 SGHLS and CDR2 HYDKME come from the germline V gene. This CDR3 is built from 15 residues. The CDR3 region is CASSLDWGGEDTQYF. Incomplete CDR3 DNA: TGTGCCAGCTCTCTCGACTGGGGGGGCGAGGACACCCAGTAC.

To note about this clone: Mouse names are used for the genes. The read ends 1 residue before the CDR3 terminus; that terminus is restored from the germline J gene. The V gene is TRBV12-2, the J gene TRBJ2-3, with 9 nucleotides matching TRBD2. With 3 bases clipped from V and 3 bases from J, the junction kept 6 bases outside the gene matches. The CDR3 totals 15 residues. Germline V gene data show CDR1 as SGHLS and CDR2 as HYDKME. The covered CDR3 bases are TGTGCCAGCTCTTTATGGGGGGGCATCGCAGAAACGCTGTAT. Translating it yields CASSLWGGIAETLY. The CDR3, in full, reads CASSLWGGIAETLYF.

By frequency in the sample, this clone is medium-sized. Gene labels here are mouse ones. The read ends 1 residue before the CDR3 terminus; that terminus is restored from the germline J gene. This sequence joins TRBV1 and TRBJ2-7, with a tentative D call TRBD1 (7 bases). Per the germline V gene, CDR1 is NSQYPW and CDR2 is LRSPGD (reference sequence). This CDR3 region has 13 residues. The ends were cut back, 2 bases at V and 4 bases at J, with 9 bases in the middle. Here the CDR3 reads CTCSAQGGYEQYF. The DNA read from the CDR3 is TGCACCTGCAGTGCACAGGGGGGTTATGAACAGTAC. The whole variable domain, remainder taken from reference TRBV1 and TRBJ2-7, is VTLLEQNPRWRLVPRGQAVNLRCILKNSQYPWMSWYQQDLQKQLQWLFTLRSPGDKEVKSLPGADYLATRVTDTELRLQVANMSQGRTLYCTCSAQGGYEQYFGPGTRLTVL.

This clone has just a few counts. Mouse gene names apply. The read comes to an end 1 residue before the CDR3 does, leaving the germline J gene to fill in the end. This chain uses TRBV13-2 with TRBJ1-1; D gene uncertain. Germline CDR1 is NNHNN and CDR2 is SYGAGS (reference sequence). The CDR3 loop spans 12 amino acids. The V end lost 2 bases, the J end lost 1 base, and 3 bases lay between the germline ends. The sequenced CDR3 bases are TGTGCCAGCGGTGACGGGAACACAGAAGTCTTC. Protein sequence: CASGDGNTEVF. The full CDR3 protein reads CASGDGNTEVFF.

For this clone: Gene names and germline refer to mouse. The DNA ends 1 residue before the CDR3 does, and the rest of the CDR3 is filled in from the germline J gene. The chain combines TRBV13-2 with TRBJ2-4; the D gene is possibly TRBD1 (6 bases). Trimming pared 2 bases from V and 0 bases from J, leaving 10 bases between. The CDR3 is 15 residues long. The germline V gene encodes CDR1 NNHNN and CDR2 SYGAGS (reference sequence). The sequenced part of the CDR3 DNA is TGTGCCAGCGGTGAGGGGACAACTAGTCAAAACACCTTGTAC. This codes for CASGEGTTSQNTLY. The entire CDR3 is CASGEGTTSQNTLYF.

About this clone: Genes and germline are mouse. The sequence runs out 1 residue before the end of the CDR3; the remainder is reconstructed from the germline J gene. The V call is TRBV3, the J call TRBJ2-1, with D perhaps given as TRBD1 or TRBD2 (7 bases each). Germline-derived CDR1 and CDR2 are SNHLY and FYNGKV (reference sequence). The CDR3 runs to 14 residues. V lost 4 bases to trimming and J lost 7 bases, with 14 bases between them. CDR3 DNA, as far as it was read: TGTGCCAGCAGCTCCAGGGGGGGGTGGGCTGAGCAGTTC. Its protein product is CASSSRGGWAEQF. The entire CDR3 reads CASSSRGGWAEQFF.

A remark on this clone: The genes are named according to mouse. The read finishes 1 residue shy of the CDR3 end, and the germline J gene is used to complete it. J is TRBJ2-3 and V is TRBV3, with D hard to call. The germline V and J ends were trimmed by 8 bases and 1 base, with 10 bases remaining between them. The CDR3 spans 13 residues. Germline CDR1 reads SNHLY; CDR2 reads FYNGKV (reference sequence). This CDR3 reads CASRQTGAETLYF. The sequenced CDR3 bases are TGTGCCAGCCGTCAGACGGGTGCAGAAACGCTGTAT.

This clone qualifies as medium-sized (0.01 to 0.1%). The gene symbols are mouse symbols. The read ends 1 residue before the CDR3 terminus; that terminus is restored from the germline J gene. The V and J genes are TRBV13-2 and TRBJ1-2, with TRBD1 matching over 8 bases. The CDR3 has 15 amino acids. The germline V gene encodes CDR1 NNHNN and CDR2 SYGAGS (reference sequence). The junction had 3 bases not matched to a gene; V was cut back by 0 bases and J by 2 bases. The sequenced CDR3 bases are TGTGCCAGCGGTGATGCCTACAGGGGGAACTCCGACTACACC. This codes for CASGDAYRGNSDYT. The whole CDR3 is CASGDAYRGNSDYTF.